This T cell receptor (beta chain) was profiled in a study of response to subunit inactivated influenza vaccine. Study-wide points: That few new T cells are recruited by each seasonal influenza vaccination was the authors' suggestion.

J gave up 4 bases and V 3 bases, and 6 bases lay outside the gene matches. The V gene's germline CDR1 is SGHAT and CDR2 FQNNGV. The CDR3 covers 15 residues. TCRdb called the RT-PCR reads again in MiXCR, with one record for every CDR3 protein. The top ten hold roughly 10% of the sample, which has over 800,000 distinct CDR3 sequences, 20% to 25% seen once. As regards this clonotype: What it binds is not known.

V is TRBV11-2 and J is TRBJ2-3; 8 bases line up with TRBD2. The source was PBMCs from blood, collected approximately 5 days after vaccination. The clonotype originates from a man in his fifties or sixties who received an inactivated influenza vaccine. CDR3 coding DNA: TGTGCCAGCAGCTTCGGGGGGGCTCGGCCAGATACGCAGTATTTT. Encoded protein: CASSFGGARPDTQYF.